The TCR beta chain described here comes from a study of blood T cell repertoires in COVID-19. Libraries were prepared by immunoSEQ multiplex PCR; TCRdb keeps only in-frame clonotypes and omits some of them. There are approximately 80,000 clones in the sample; about 88% occur only once, and over 8.5% lies in the top ten. V was pared by 0 bases and J by 4 bases, with 12 bases between. Germline V gives CDR1 LGHDT, CDR2 YNNKEL (reference sequence). The CDR3 runs 15 residues. The clonotype originates from a human donor in a cohort sampled during active COVID-19. The chain employs TRBV3-1 (or the pseudogene TRBV3-2) and TRBJ2-5; the D is unclear. Sequencing was done on a sample of peripheral blood. In DNA form, the CDR3 reads TGTGCCAGCAGCCAAGAGGTAAAAGCGATAGAGACCCAGTACTTC. Residues: CASSQEVKAIETQYF.